Listed here are 19 T cell receptor beta chains from one sample, sequenced in a study of T cells in Graves' hyperthyroidism and ophthalmopathy. From RNA transcripts, TCR beta CDR3 regions were amplified. The HTBI set primed first-round TCR CDR3 RT-PCR. TCRdb used MiXCR to reprocess the multiplex PCR reads, holding one entry per CDR3 protein. This sample has some 460,000 distinct CDR3 sequences, with about a sixth found just once. Sequenced material: blood. The source of these receptors is a woman under 30 with Graves' hyperthyroidism.

This clonotype was seen ten or more times. The V call is TRBV28, the J call TRBJ2-5; the D call may be TRBD1 or TRBD2 (5 bases each). CDR1 is MDHEN and CDR2 is SYDVKM in the germline V gene. The CDR3 extends over 15 amino acids. V lost 5 bases and J lost 4, with 17 bases in between. This CDR3 reads CASSTARGWSETQYF. CDR3 sequence (DNA): TGTGCCAGCAGTACGGCCCGGGGCTGGTCAGAGACCCAGTACTTC.

V usage is TRBV27 and J usage is TRBJ2-1, with a tentative D call TRBD1 (5 bases). Per germline, CDR1 MNHEY and CDR2 SMNVEV (reference sequence). Trimming shortened V by 5 bases and J by 0 bases, and 8 bases separated the two germline ends. This CDR3 has 14 amino acids. The CDR3 nucleotides read TGTGCCAGCAGTAGACAGAGCTCCTACAATGAGCAGTTCTTC. It yields the protein CASSRQSSYNEQFF.

This clonotype came up many times. The J gene is TRBJ1-2, the V gene TRBV6-1, with unresolved D. Germline V gives CDR1 MNHNS, CDR2 SASEGT. V lost 2 bases, J lost 2 bases, and 12 bases lay in between. This CDR3 region has 15 residues. The CDR3 bases are TGTGCCAGCAGTGAAATCCGCGGGCGAAACTATGGCTACACCTTC. As protein: CASSEIRGRNYGYTF.

There are many counts of this clonotype. CDR3 DNA: TGTGCCAGCAGCTCTCCGTTTTACAATGAGCAGTTCTTC. Translating it yields CASSSPFYNEQFF. The chain joins TRBV28 to TRBJ2-1, with D uncertain. The germline gives CDR1 MDHEN, CDR2 SYDVKM. The CDR3 has 13 residues. Trimming left V 6 bases short and J 4 bases short, with 10 bases between.

This rearrangement joins TRBV10-3 to TRBJ2-3, with a weak D call TRBD2 (5 bases). The ends were cut back, 8 bases at V and 1 base at J, with 13 bases in the middle. Germline CDR1 and CDR2: ENHRY and SYGVKD. This CDR3 is built from 14 residues. The CDR3 is CAIARTLGTDTQYF. CDR3 sequence (DNA): TGTGCCATCGCACGGACTCTGGGCACAGATACGCAGTATTTT.

This clonotype appeared a few times. The rearrangement links TRBV19 to TRBJ1-6; TRBD1 matches 10 bases. CDR1 and CDR2 (germline): LNHDA, SQIVND (reference sequence). V was pared by 7 bases and J by 9 bases, with 18 bases of the junction left unmatched. The CDR3 covers 18 residues. This chain's CDR3 is CASKASGTGVLEASPLHF. The CDR3 bases are TGTGCCAGTAAGGCCTCCGGGACAGGGGTCTTAGAGGCTTCACCCCTCCACTTT. Based on the CDR3 plus reference TRBV19 and TRBJ1-6, the full variable domain is DGGITQSPKYLFRKEGQNVTLSCEQNLNHDAMYWYRQDPGQGLRLIYYSQIVNDFQKGDIAEGYSVSREKKESFPLTVTSAQKNPTAFYLCASKASGTGVLEASPLHFGNGTRLTVT.

This clonotype is a singleton in its sample. This chain joins TRBV20-1 and TRBJ2-3; D not certain. CDR1 is DFQATT, CDR2 SNEGSKA, per germline (reference sequence). The CDR3 loop spans 14 amino acids. Trimming pared 3 bases from V and 4 bases from J, leaving 14 bases between. CDR3 in amino acids: CSASQRNTADTQYF. CDR3 nucleotide sequence: TGCAGTGCTAGTCAGAGGAACACTGCAGATACGCAGTATTTT.

This clonotype was found many times. V is TRBV13 and J is TRBJ1-1; 7 bases match TRBD1. The CDR3 is 12 residues long. The V gene end was trimmed by 0 bases and the J gene end by 10 bases; junction bases not matched to a gene: 2. Germline-derived CDR1 and CDR2 are PRHDT and FYEKMQ (reference sequence). The CDR3 loop reads CASSLGGGSAFF. CDR3 DNA sequence: TGTGCCAGCAGCTTAGGAGGGGGCTCAGCTTTCTTT.

This clonotype was counted ten times or more. The chain combines TRBV27 with TRBJ2-5, with unresolved D. CDR3 length equals 12 residues. V gave up 5 bases and J gave up 7 bases, with 11 bases separating them. In germline, CDR1 is MNHEY, CDR2 SMNVEV (reference sequence). This chain's CDR3 is CASSLGLGTQYF. The CDR3 bases are TGTGCCAGCAGTCTGGGGTTGGGGACCCAGTACTTC.

In this sample, this clonotype turned up many times. The V and J genes are TRBV10-3 and TRBJ2-3, with 11 bases identical to TRBD1. This CDR3 is 17 amino acids long. V lost 5 bases, J lost 1 base, and 8 bases stayed unmatched. Germline V gene sequence: CDR1 ENHRY, CDR2 SYGVKD. CDR3: CAISQGDRGFGTDTQYF. Here the CDR3 DNA reads TGTGCCATCAGTCAAGGGGACAGGGGGTTCGGCACAGATACGCAGTATTTT.

Ten or more counts support this clonotype. CDR3 DNA sequence: TGTGCCAGCAGCCAAGGGGAGTACAAGTACTTC. Translating it yields CASSQGEYKYF. This chain uses TRBV3-1 with TRBJ2-7; maybe TRBD2 (5 bases). Germline V gene data show CDR1 as LGHDT and CDR2 as YNNKEL (reference sequence). V was trimmed by 1 base and J by 11 bases, leaving 9 bases between them. The CDR3 consists of 11 residues.

This clonotype was seen a single time. This may come from a read error, since a much larger clone is one base off. This chain connects TRBV27 to TRBJ2-1; 8 bases agree with TRBD2. CDR1 is MNHEY, CDR2 SMNVEV, per germline (reference sequence). V shed 5 bases and J 13 bases; nucleotides not matched to a gene: 19. The CDR3 length is 16 residues. CDR3: CASSGRTSPTGETQFF. CDR3 coding DNA: TGTGCCAGCAGTGGGAGGACTAGCCCAACGGGAGAGACCCAGTTCTTC.

This clonotype was observed many times. This chain links TRBV3-1 with TRBJ1-4, with D possibly being TRBD1 (5 bases). The germline V gene encodes CDR1 LGHDT and CDR2 YNNKEL (reference sequence). V lost 0 bases to trimming and J lost 6 bases, with 14 bases between them. This CDR3 has 16 amino acids. Here the CDR3 DNA reads TGTGCCAGCAGCCAAGAAATGGGGGGATCTGATGAAAAACTGTTTTTT. It translates to CASSQEMGGSDEKLFF.

In its sample, this clonotype was seen many times. This chain connects TRBV20-1 to TRBJ1-6; 7 bases are a match to TRBD1. After removal of 3 bases from V and 6 bases from J, the junction contained 8 bases not matched to a gene. This CDR3 has 15 amino acids. Looked up from germline, CDR1 is DFQATT and CDR2 is SNEGSKA (reference sequence). The chain's CDR3 is CSARAQQGSNSPLHF. Here the CDR3 DNA reads TGCAGTGCTAGGGCCCAACAGGGGTCTAATTCACCCCTCCACTTT.

This clonotype showed up just a few times. The chain links TRBV10-3 to TRBJ2-1; no definite D call. CDR3 length: 14 residues. Germline CDR1 is ENHRY and CDR2 is SYGVKD. V lost 7 bases to trimming and J lost 0 bases, with 10 bases between them. This CDR3 is CAIKQSRSYNEQFF. CDR3 bases: TGTGCCATCAAACAGTCCCGCTCCTACAATGAGCAGTTCTTC.

This clonotype was detected a few times. The chain joins TRBV4-3 to TRBJ2-5; 11 bases are shared with TRBD2. This CDR3 is built from 15 residues. CDR1 and CDR2 from the germline V gene are LGHNA and YSLEER. Losses at the gene ends were 6 bases for V and 5 bases for J; bases not matched to a gene: 8. This CDR3 reads CASSRESSGGETQYF. Written as DNA, the CDR3 is TGCGCCAGCAGTCGAGAGTCTAGCGGGGGGGAGACCCAGTACTTC.

This clonotype was found a few times. This chain joins TRBV9 and TRBJ2-1; a possible D gene is TRBD1 (5 bases). V shed 0 bases and J shed 9 bases, with 10 bases lying between them. Germline V gives CDR1 SGDLS, CDR2 YYNGEE. The CDR3 sequence is 13 residues long. The CDR3 DNA reads as TGTGCCAGCAGCGTAGAGTTAAGGGGTGAGCAGTTCTTC. Its translation is CASSVELRGEQFF.

This clonotype has a count of ten or more. The rearrangement joins TRBV20-1 to TRBJ1-1; D not resolved. Germline V gene data show CDR1 as DFQATT and CDR2 as SNEGSKA (reference sequence). The CDR3 has 12 amino acids. V was cut by 6 bases and J by 11 bases, with 19 bases left in between. The DNA of the CDR3 is TGCAGTGCAAAACCCGGGCTAGAGCGTGCTTTCTTT. This encodes CSAKPGLERAFF.

This clonotype was detected ten times or more. In DNA, the CDR3 is TGTGCCAGCAGCCCTGGACAGGGGGCGTCTAACTATGGCTACACCTTC. This sequence encodes CASSPGQGASNYGYTF. The chain carries TRBV11-2 and TRBJ1-2, with 11 nucleotides matching TRBD1. CDR3 length equals 16 residues. Germline values: CDR1 SGHAT, CDR2 FQNNGV. With 5 bases clipped from V and 0 bases from J, the junction kept 5 bases outside the gene matches.